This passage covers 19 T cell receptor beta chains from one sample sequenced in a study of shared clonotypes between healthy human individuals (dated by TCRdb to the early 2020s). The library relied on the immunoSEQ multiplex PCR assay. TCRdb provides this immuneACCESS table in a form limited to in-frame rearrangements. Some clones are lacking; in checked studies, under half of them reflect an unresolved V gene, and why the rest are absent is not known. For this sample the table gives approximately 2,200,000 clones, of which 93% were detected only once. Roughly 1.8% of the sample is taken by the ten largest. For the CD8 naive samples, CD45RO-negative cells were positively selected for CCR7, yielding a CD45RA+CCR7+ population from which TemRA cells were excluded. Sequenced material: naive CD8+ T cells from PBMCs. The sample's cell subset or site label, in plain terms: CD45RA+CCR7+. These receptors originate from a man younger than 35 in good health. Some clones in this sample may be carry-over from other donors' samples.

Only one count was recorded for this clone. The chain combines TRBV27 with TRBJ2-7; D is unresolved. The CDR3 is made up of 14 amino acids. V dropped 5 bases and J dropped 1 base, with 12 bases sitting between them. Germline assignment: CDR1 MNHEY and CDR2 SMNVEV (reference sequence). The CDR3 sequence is CASSPWTDSYEQYF. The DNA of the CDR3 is TGTGCCAGCAGTCCATGGACGGATTCCTACGAGCAGTACTTC.

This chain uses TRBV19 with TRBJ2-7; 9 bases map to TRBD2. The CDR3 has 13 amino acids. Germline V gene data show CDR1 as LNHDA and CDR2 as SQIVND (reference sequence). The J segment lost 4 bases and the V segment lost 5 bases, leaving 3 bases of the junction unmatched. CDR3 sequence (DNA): TGTGCCAGTAGTTGGGGACTAGCTTACGAGCAGTACTTC. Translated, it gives CASSWGLAYEQYF.

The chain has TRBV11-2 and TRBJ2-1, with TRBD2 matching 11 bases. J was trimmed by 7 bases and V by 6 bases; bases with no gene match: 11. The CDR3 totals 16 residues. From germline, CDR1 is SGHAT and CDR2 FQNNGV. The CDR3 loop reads CASSDGLAGSLNEQFF. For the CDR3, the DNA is TGTGCCAGCAGTGACGGACTAGCGGGTAGTCTTAATGAGCAGTTCTTC.

CDR3 sequence reads: CASSLGVINEKLFF. The CDR3 DNA reads as TGTGCCAGCAGCTTAGGAGTTATAAATGAAAAACTGTTTTTT. The chain couples TRBV7-6 to TRBJ1-4; D remains ambiguous. Germline assignment: CDR1 SGHVS and CDR2 FNYEAQ. CDR3 length: 14 residues. Between the trimmed V and J ends, which lost 1 base and 5 bases, there was a span of 8 bases.

The CDR3 sequence is CATTEGRNTGELFF. As DNA, the CDR3 is TGTGCCACAACGGAGGGGCGGAACACCGGGGAGCTGTTTTTT. V and J are TRBV19 and TRBJ2-2; D might be TRBD2 (6 bases). The CDR3 contains 14 residues. The ends were cut back, 10 bases at V and 1 base at J, with 13 bases in the middle. Germline values: CDR1 LNHDA, CDR2 SQIVND (reference sequence). Complete variable domain (other parts from reference TRBV19 and TRBJ2-2): DGGITQSPKYLFRKEGQNVTLSCEQNLNHDAMYWYRQDPGQGLRLIYYSQIVNDFQKGDIAEGYSVSREKKESFPLTVTSAQKNPTAFYLCATTEGRNTGELFFGEGSRLTVL.

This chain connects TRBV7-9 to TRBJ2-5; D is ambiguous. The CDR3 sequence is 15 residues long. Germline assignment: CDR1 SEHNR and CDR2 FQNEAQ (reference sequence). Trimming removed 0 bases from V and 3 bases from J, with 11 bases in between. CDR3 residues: CASSLALGAKETQYF. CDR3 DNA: TGTGCCAGCAGCTTAGCGCTAGGAGCGAAAGAGACCCAGTACTTC.

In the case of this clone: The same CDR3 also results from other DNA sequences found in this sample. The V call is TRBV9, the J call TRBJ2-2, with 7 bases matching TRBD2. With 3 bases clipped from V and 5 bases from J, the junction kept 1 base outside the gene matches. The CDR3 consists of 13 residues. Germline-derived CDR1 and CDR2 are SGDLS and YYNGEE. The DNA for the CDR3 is TGTGCCAGCAGCGAGGGAGGGACCGGGGAGCTGTTTTTT. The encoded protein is CASSEGGTGELFF.

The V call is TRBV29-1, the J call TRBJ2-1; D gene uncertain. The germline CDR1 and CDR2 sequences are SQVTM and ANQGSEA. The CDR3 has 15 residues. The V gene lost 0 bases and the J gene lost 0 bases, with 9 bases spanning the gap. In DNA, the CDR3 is TGCAGCGTTGAAGATTTTGTTAGCTCCTACAATGAGCAGTTCTTC. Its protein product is CSVEDFVSSYNEQFF.

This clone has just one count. This CDR3 reads CASSPRDTPPSGQPQHF. CDR3 DNA sequence: TGTGCCAGCTCACCACGGGACACCCCTCCCAGCGGACAGCCCCAGCATTTT. The chain carries TRBV18 and TRBJ1-5; D perhaps matches TRBD1 (6 bases). CDR1 KGHSH and CDR2 LQKENI come from the germline V gene. The CDR3 runs to 17 residues. The ends were cut back, 1 base at V and 7 bases at J, with 20 bases in the middle. The full variable domain, its missing parts supplied by reference TRBV18 and TRBJ1-5, is NAGVMQNPRHLVRRRGQEARLRCSPMKGHSHVYWYRQLPEEGLKFMVYLQKENIIDESGMPKERFSAEFPKEGPSILRIQQVVRGDSAAYFCASSPRDTPPSGQPQHFGDGTRLSIL.

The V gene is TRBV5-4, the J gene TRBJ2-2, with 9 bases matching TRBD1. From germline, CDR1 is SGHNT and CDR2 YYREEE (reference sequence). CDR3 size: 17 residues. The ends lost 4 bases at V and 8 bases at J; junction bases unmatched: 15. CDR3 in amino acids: CASSPGLRDRDTGELFF. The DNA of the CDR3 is TGTGCCAGCAGCCCCGGCCTTCGGGACAGGGATACTGGGGAGCTGTTTTTT.

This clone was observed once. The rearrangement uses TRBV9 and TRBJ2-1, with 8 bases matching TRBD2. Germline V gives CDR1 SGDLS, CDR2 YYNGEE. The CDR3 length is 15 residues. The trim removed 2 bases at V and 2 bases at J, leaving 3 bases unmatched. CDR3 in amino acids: CASSVSRGAYNEQFF. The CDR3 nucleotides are TGTGCCAGCAGCGTCTCGCGGGGGGCCTACAATGAGCAGTTCTTC.

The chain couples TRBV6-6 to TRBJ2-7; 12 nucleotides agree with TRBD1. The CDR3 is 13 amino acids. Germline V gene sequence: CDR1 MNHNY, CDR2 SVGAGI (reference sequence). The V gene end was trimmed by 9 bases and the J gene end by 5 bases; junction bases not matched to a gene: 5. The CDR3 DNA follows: TGTGCCAGAGCCGGGACAGGGGGCCACGAGCAGTACTTC. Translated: CARAGTGGHEQYF.

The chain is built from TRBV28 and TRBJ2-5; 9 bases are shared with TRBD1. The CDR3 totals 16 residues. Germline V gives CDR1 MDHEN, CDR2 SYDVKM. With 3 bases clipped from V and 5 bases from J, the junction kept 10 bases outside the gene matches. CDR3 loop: CASSFYRDRATETQYF. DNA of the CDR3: TGTGCCAGCAGTTTTTACCGGGACAGGGCGACGGAGACCCAGTACTTC.

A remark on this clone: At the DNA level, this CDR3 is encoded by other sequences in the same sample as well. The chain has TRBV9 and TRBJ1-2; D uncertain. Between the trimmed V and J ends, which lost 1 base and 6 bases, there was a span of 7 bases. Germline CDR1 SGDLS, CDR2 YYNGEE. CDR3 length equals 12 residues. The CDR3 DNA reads TGTGCCAGCAGCGTACGAGGGCATGGCTACACCTTC. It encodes CASSVRGHGYTF.

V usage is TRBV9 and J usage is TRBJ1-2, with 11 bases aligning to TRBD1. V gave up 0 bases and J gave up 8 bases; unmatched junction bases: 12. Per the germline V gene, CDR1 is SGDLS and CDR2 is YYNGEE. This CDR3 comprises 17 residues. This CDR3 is CASSVELGQGALLGYTF. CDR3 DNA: TGTGCCAGCAGCGTAGAATTAGGACAGGGGGCCTTGCTGGGCTACACCTTC.

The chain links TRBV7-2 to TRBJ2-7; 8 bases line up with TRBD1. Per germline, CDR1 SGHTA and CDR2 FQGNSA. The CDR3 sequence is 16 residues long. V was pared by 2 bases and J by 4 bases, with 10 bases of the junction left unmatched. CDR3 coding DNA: TGTGCCAGCAGCTTAAATCGACAGGGGCGGGCGTACGAGCAGTACTTC. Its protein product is CASSLNRQGRAYEQYF.

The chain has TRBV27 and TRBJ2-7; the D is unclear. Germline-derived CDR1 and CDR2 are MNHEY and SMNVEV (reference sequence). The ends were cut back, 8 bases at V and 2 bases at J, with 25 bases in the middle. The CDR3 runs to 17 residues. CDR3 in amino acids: CASRTWEKGIPTYEQYF. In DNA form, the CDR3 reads TGTGCCAGCCGCACATGGGAAAAGGGAATACCAACCTACGAGCAGTACTTC.

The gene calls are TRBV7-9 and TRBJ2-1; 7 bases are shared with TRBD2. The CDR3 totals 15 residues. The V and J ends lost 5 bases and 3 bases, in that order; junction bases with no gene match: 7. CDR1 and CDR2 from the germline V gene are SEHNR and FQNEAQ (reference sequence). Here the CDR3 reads CASSQGDYIYNEQFF. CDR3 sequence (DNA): TGTGCCAGCAGCCAAGGGGACTACATCTACAATGAGCAGTTCTTC.

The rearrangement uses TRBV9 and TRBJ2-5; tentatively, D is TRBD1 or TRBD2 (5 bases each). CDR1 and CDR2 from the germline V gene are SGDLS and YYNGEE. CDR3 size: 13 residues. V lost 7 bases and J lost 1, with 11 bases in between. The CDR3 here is CASSRGTQETQYF. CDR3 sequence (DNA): TGTGCCAGCTCACGAGGGACCCAAGAGACCCAGTACTTC.